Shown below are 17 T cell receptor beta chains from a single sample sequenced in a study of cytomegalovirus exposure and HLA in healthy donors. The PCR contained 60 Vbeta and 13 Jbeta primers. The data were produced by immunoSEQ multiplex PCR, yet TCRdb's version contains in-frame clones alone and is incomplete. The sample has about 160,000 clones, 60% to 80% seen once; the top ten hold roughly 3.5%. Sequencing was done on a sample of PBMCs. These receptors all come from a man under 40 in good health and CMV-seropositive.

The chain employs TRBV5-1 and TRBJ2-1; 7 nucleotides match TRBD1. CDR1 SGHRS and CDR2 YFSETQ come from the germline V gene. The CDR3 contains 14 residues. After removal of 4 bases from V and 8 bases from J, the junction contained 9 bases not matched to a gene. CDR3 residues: CASSPPTGDDEQFF. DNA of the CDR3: TGCGCCAGCAGCCCCCCCACAGGGGATGATGAGCAGTTCTTC. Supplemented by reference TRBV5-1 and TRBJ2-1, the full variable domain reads KAGVTQTPRYLIKTRGQQVTLSCSPISGHRSVSWYQQTPGQGLQFLFEYFSETQRNKGNFPGRFSGRQFSNSRSEMNVSTLELGDSALYLCASSPPTGDDEQFFGPGTRLTVL.

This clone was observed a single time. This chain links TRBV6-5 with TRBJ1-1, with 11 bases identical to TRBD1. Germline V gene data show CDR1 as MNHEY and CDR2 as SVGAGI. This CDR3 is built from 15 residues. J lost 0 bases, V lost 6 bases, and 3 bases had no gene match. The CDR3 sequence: CASRRDRGVNTEAFF. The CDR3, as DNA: TGTGCCAGCAGAAGGGACAGGGGGGTGAACACTGAAGCTTTCTTT.

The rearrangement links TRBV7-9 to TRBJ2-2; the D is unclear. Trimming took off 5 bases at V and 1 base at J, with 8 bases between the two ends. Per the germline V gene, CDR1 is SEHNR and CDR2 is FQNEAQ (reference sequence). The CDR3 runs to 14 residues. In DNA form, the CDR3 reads TGTGCCAGCAGCCCCTCCGGGAACACCGGGGAGCTGTTTTTT. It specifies CASSPSGNTGELFF.

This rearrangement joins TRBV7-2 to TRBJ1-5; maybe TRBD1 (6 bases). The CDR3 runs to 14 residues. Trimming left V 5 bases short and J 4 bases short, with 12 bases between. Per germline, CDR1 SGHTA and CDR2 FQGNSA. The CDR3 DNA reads TGTGCCAGCAGCCTACAGGGTGGAAATCAGCCCCAGCATTTT. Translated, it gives CASSLQGGNQPQHF.

The CDR3 protein is CASMWGGTDTQYF. For the CDR3, the DNA is TGTGCCAGTATGTGGGGGGGCACAGATACGCAGTATTTT. The rearrangement joins TRBV5-4 to TRBJ2-3, with D perhaps TRBD2 (6 bases). Germline-derived CDR1 and CDR2 are SGHNT and YYREEE (reference sequence). V dropped 8 bases and J dropped 1 base, with 11 bases sitting between them. This CDR3 has 13 amino acids.

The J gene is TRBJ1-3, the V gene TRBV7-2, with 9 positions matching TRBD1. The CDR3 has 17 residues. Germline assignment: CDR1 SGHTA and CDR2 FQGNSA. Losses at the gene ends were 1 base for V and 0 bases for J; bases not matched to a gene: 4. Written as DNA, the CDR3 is TGTGCCAGCAGCTTAGGCGGGACAGGGCACTCTGGAAACACCATATATTTT. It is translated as CASSLGGTGHSGNTIYF.

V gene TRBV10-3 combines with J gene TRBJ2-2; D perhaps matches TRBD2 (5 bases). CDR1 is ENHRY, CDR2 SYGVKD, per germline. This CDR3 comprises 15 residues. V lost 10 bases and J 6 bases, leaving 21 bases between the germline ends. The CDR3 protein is CATQDVRRGAGELFF. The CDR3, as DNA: TGTGCCACGCAGGATGTAAGACGGGGAGCCGGGGAGCTGTTTTTT.

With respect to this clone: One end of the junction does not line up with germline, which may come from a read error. The CDR3 DNA sequence: TGCAGCGTTGAGTTAAGGGGTGCAGATACGCGGTATTTT. Translated, it gives CSVELRGADTRYF. The rearrangement uses TRBV29-1 and TRBJ2-3; D is possibly TRBD1 (5 bases). This CDR3 comprises 13 residues. Germline CDR1 and CDR2: SQVTM and ANQGSEA.

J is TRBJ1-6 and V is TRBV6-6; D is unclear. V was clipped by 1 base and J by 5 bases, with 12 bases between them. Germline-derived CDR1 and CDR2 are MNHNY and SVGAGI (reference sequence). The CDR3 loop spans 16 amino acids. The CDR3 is CASSYLEPGNNSPLHF. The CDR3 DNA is TGTGCCAGCAGTTACTTGGAACCGGGAAATAATTCACCCCTCCACTTT.

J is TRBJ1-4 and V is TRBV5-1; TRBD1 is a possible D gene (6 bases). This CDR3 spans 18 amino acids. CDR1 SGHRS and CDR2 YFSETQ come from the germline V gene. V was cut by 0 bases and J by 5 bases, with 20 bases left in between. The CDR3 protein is CASSLGRVHRVRNEKLFF. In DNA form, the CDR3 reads TGCGCCAGCAGCTTGGGCCGAGTTCACAGGGTACGGAATGAAAAACTGTTTTTT.

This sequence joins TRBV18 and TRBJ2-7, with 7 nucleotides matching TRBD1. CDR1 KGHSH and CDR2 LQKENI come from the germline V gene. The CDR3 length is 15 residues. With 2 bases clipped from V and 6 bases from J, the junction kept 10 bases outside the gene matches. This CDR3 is CASSPRWPGGIEQYF. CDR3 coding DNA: TGTGCCAGCTCACCAAGATGGCCAGGGGGTATCGAGCAGTACTTC.

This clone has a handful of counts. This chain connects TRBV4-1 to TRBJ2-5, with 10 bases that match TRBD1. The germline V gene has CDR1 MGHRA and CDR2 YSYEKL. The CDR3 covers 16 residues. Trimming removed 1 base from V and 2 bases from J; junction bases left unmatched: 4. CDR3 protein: CASSQADRGFQETQYF. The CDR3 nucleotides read TGCGCCAGCAGCCAAGCGGACAGGGGGTTTCAAGAGACCCAGTACTTC.

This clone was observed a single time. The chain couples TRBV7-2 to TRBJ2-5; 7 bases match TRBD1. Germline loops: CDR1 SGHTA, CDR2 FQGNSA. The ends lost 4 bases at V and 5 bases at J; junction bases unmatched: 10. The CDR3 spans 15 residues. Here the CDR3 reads CASSSPTGVWETQYF. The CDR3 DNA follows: TGTGCCAGCAGCTCCCCAACAGGGGTGTGGGAGACCCAGTACTTC.

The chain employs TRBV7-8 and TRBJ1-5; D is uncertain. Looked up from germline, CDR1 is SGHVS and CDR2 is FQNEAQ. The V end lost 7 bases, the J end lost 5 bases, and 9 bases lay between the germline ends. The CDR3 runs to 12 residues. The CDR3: CASTQRDQPQHF. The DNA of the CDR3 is TGTGCCAGCACCCAGAGGGATCAGCCCCAGCATTTT.

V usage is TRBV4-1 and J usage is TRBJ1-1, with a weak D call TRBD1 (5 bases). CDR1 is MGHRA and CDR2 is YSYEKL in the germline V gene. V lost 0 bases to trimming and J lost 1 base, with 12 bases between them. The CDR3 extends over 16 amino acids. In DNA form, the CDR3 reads TGCGCCAGCAGCCAAGATCCTGGACACACGAACACTGAAGCTTTCTTT. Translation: CASSQDPGHTNTEAFF.

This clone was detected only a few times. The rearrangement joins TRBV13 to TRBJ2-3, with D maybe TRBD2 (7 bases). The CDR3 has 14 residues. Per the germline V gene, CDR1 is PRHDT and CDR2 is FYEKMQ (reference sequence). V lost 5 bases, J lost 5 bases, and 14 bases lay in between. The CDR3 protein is CASSGRGGQDTQYF. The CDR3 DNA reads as TGTGCCAGCAGCGGTAGGGGGGGGCAAGATACGCAGTATTTT.

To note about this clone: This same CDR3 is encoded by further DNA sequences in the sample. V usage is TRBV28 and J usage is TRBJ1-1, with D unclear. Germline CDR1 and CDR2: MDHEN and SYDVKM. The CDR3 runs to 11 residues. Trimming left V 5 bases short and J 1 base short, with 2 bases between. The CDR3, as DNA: TGTGCCAGCAGTCAGAACACTGAAGCTTTCTTT. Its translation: CASSQNTEAFF. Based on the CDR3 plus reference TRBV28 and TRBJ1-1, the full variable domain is DVKVTQSSRYLVKRTGEKVFLECVQDMDHENMFWYRQDPGLGLRLIYFSYDVKMKEKGDIPEGYSVSREKKERFSLILESASTNQTSMYLCASSQNTEAFFGQGTRLTVV.